The 9 T cell receptor beta chains listed next were all sequenced from one sample in a study of shared clonotypes between healthy human individuals. The table came from immunoSEQ multiplex PCR; TCRdb's copy has only in-frame clones and leaves some out. The sample carries some 2,000,000 clones, around 95% recorded once. Sequenced sample: naive CD4+ T cells sorted from blood. Subset given: CD45RA+ positively selected. The receptors come from a man younger than 35 in good health.

The chain carries TRBV5-1 and TRBJ1-2; perhaps TRBD1 as D (6 bases). The length of the CDR3 is 14 residues. The ends were cut back, 4 bases at V and 8 bases at J, with 18 bases in the middle. The germline gives CDR1 SGHRS, CDR2 YFSETQ. CDR3 coding DNA: TGCGCCAGCAGCCTCCGACAGGATCGGGACGGCTACACCTTC. Its translation is CASSLRQDRDGYTF.

The rearrangement uses TRBV12-5 and TRBJ2-2; D assignment may be TRBD1 or TRBD2 (5 bases each). The length of the CDR3 is 16 residues. The germline V gene has CDR1 LGHNT and CDR2 FRNRAP. V was clipped by 0 bases and J by 2 bases, with 10 bases between them. CDR3 loop: CASGLVRDGNTGELFF. In DNA form, the CDR3 reads TGTGCTAGTGGTTTGGTACGGGACGGAAACACCGGGGAGCTGTTTTTT.

CDR3 DNA sequence: TGTGCCAGCAGTTACACGTACAGCGCCGAGCAGTACTTC. Its protein is CASSYTYSAEQYF. The V and J genes are TRBV6-6 and TRBJ2-7; no clear D. V was clipped by 2 bases and J by 6 bases, with 11 bases between them. The CDR3 is made up of 13 amino acids. In germline, CDR1 is MNHNY, CDR2 SVGAGI (reference sequence).

The chain joins TRBV28 to TRBJ2-3; 7 positions agree with TRBD1. The CDR3 runs 13 residues. Germline CDR1 MDHEN, CDR2 SYDVKM. With V trimmed by 7 bases and J by 5 bases, 6 bases remained unmatched. CDR3 coding DNA: TGTGCCAGCATCGACCAGGGGGAAGATACGCAGTATTTT. Encoded protein: CASIDQGEDTQYF.

The V and J genes are TRBV6-5 and TRBJ1-4, with TRBD1 identical over 8 bases. The junction had 2 bases not matched to a gene; V was cut back by 2 bases and J by 3 bases. This CDR3 is built from 15 residues. Germline-derived CDR1 and CDR2 are MNHEY and SVGAGI. The CDR3 loop is CASSYGTGSNEKLFF. The CDR3 coding sequence is TGTGCCAGCAGTTACGGGACAGGATCTAATGAAAAACTGTTTTTT.

J is TRBJ2-1 and V is TRBV20-1; the D is unclear. Germline values: CDR1 DFQATT, CDR2 SNEGSKA (reference sequence). The germline V and J ends were trimmed by 7 bases and 10 bases, with 11 bases remaining between them. CDR3 length: 10 residues. CDR3 bases: TGCAGTGTGGCACTACTGGAGCAGTTCTTC. Protein: CSVALLEQFF.

This clone was observed once. The chain recombines TRBV10-1 with TRBJ2-1, with D perhaps TRBD1 (5 bases). The germline CDR1 and CDR2 sequences are WNHNN and SYGVQD (reference sequence). The CDR3 totals 17 residues. The V and J ends lost 3 bases and 0 bases respectively, with 15 bases between them. The CDR3 region has the DNA TGCGCCAGCAGTGATATCCTAGACAGCTTCTCCTACAATGAGCAGTTCTTC. Protein product: CASSDILDSFSYNEQFF.

The rearrangement joins TRBV7-2 to TRBJ1-3; D gene uncertain. Germline CDR1 reads SGHTA; CDR2 reads FQGNSA. V shed 1 base and J shed 0 bases, with 7 bases lying between them. This CDR3 region has 15 residues. In DNA form, the CDR3 reads TGTGCCAGCAGCTTAGACGCAGGCTCTGGAAACACCATATATTTT. It encodes CASSLDAGSGNTIYF.

The V and J genes are TRBV6-5 and TRBJ2-2; D is unclear. The CDR3 is 13 amino acids. Germline CDR1 reads MNHEY; CDR2 reads SVGAGI. The germline V and J ends were trimmed by 7 bases and 4 bases, with 10 bases remaining between them. CDR3 coding DNA: TGTGCCAGCACCAAAGACTCCACCGGGGAGCTGTTTTTT. This codes for CASTKDSTGELFF.